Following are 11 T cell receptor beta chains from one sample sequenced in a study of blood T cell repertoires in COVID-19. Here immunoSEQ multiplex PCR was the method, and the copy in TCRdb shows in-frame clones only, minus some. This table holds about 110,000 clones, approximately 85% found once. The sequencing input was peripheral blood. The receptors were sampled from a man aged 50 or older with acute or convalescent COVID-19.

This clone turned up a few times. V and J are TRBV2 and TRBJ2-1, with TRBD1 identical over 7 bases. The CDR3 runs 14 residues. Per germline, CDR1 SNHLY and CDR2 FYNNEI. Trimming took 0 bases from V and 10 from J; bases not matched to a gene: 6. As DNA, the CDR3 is TGTGCCAGCAGTGAAGCTCCGGACAGGCGAGAGCAGTTCTTC. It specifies CASSEAPDRREQFF.

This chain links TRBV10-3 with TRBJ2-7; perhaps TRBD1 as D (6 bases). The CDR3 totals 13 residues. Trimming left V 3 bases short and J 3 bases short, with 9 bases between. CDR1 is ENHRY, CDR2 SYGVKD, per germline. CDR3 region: CAISDTGSYEQYF. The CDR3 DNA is TGTGCCATCAGTGACACAGGGAGCTACGAGCAGTACTTC.

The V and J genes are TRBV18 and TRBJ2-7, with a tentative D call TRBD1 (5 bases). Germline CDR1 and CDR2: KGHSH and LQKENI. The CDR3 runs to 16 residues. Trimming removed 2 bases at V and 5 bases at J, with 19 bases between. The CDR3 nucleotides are TGTGCCAGCTCACCAGGTTTGCAGGGTGCGGTCGACGAGCAGTACTTC. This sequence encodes CASSPGLQGAVDEQYF.

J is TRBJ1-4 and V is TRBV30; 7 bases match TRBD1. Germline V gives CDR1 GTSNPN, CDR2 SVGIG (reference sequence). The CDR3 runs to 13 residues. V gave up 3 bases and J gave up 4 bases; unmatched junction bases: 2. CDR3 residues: CAWSGQDNEKLFF. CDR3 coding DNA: TGTGCCTGGAGCGGACAGGATAATGAAAAACTGTTTTTT.

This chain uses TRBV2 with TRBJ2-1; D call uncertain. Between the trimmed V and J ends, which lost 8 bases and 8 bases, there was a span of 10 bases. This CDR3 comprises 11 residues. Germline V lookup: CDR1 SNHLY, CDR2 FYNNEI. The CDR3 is CASVALDEQFF. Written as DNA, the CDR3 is TGTGCCAGCGTAGCATTGGATGAGCAGTTCTTC.

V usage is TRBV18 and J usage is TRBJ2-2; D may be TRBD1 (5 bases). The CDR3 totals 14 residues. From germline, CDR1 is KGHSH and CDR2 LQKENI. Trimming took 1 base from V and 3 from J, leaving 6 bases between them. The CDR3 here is CASSPQGDTGELFF. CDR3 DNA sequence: TGTGCCAGCTCACCACAAGGGGACACCGGGGAGCTGTTTTTT.

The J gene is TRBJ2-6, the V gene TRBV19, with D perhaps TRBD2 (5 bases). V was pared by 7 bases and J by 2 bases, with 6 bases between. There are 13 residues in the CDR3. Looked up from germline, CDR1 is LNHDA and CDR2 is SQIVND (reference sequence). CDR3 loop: CASNGAGANVLTF. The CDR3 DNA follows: TGTGCCAGTAACGGGGCTGGGGCCAACGTCCTGACTTTC.

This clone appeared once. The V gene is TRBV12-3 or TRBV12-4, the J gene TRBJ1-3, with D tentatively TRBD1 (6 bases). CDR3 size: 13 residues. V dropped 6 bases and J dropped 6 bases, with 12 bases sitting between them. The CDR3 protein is CASRSGTLNTIYF. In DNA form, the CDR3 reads TGTGCCAGCAGGTCCGGGACATTAAACACCATATATTTT.

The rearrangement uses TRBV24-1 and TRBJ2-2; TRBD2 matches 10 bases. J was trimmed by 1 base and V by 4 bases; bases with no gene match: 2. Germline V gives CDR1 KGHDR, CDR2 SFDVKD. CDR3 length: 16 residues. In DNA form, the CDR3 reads TGTGCCACCAGTGACTCTAGCGGGAGGAACACCGGGGAGCTGTTTTTT. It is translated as CATSDSSGRNTGELFF.

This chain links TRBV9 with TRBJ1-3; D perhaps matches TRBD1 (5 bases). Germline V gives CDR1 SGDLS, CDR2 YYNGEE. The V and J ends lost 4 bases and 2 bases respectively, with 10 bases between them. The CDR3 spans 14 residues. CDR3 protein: CASSSRVTGNTIYF. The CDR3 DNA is TGTGCCAGCAGCTCCAGGGTCACTGGAAACACCATATATTTT.

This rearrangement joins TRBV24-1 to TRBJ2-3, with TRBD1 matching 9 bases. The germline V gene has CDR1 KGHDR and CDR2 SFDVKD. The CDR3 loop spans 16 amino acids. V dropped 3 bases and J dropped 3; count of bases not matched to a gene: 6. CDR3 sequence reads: CATSDEGTGLTDTQYF. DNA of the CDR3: TGTGCCACCAGTGATGAGGGGACAGGGCTTACAGATACGCAGTATTTT.